This T cell receptor (beta chain) is from a study of T cell changes during pregnancy in multiple sclerosis. The CDR3 is 16 amino acids. J lost 0 bases, V lost 3 bases, and 4 bases had no gene match. Germline V CDR1 and CDR2: SGDLS, YYNGEE. The data were produced by immunoSEQ multiplex PCR, yet TCRdb's version contains in-frame clones alone and is incomplete. The sample records approximately 51,000 clones, approximately 92% being singletons. This specimen consisted of CD4+ T cells from peripheral blood mononuclear cells, obtained after pregnancy. The TCR was taken from a female donor with multiple sclerosis, enrolled in a pregnancy study. This rearrangement joins TRBV9 to TRBJ2-1; 9 nucleotides agree with TRBD2. The CDR3 coding sequence is TGTGCCAGCAGCGCTCGTAGCGGGAGCTCCTACAATGAGCAGTTCTTC. It yields the protein CASSARSGSSYNEQFF.